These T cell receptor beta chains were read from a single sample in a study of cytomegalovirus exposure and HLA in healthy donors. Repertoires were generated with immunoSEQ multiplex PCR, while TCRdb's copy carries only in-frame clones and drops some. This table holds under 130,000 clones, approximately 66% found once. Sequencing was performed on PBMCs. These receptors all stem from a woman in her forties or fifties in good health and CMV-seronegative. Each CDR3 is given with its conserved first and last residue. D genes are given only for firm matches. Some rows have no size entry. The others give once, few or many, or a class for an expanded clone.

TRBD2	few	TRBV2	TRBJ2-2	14	TGTGCCAGCATAGTTGGTACTAGCGTCGGGGAGCTGTTTTTT	CASIVGTSVGELFF
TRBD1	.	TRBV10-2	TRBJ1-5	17	TGCGCCAGCAGACCGGGACAGGGTGGAATTAGCAATCAGCCCCAGCATTTT	CASRPGQGGISNQPQHF
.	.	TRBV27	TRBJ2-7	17	TGTGCCAGCAGTTTATTGATGGGGCGGGGAAGGAGCTACGAGCAGTACTTC	CASSLLMGRGRSYEQYF
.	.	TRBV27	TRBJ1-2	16	TGTGCCAGCAGTTTAAGTGGACAGCTCCCTAACTATGGCTACACCTTC	CASSLSGQLPNYGYTF
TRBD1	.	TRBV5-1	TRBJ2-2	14	TGCGCCAGCAGCGTGACAGGGGACACCGGGGAGCTGTTTTTT	CASSVTGDTGELFF
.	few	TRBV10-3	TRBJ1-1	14	TGTGCCATCAGAGAGATCGGGTTGAACACTGAAGCTTTCTTT	CAIREIGLNTEAFF
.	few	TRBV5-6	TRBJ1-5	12	TGTGCCAGCAGCCAGGGAAACCAGCCCCAGCATTTT	CASSQGNQPQHF
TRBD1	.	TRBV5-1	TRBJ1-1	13	TGCGCCAGCAGAGGACAGGTCGACACTGAAGCTTTCTTT	CASRGQVDTEAFF
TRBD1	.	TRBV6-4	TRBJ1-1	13	TGTGCCAGCAGTGCAGGGGGGAAGGCTGAAGCTTTCTTT	CASSAGGKAEAFF
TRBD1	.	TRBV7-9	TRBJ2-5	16	TGTGCCAGCAGCTTAGGGGACAGGGCCAGCCAAGAGACCCAGTACTTC	CASSLGDRASQETQYF
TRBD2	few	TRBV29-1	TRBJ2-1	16	TGCAGCGTTGAAGGCTTGCTAGCGGGAGGTTTTAATGAGCAGTTCTTC	CSVEGLLAGGFNEQFF
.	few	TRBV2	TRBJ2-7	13	TGTGCCAGCAGTATACAGGGAGGGAACGAGCAGTACTTC	CASSIQGGNEQYF
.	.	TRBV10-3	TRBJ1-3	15	TGTGCCATCAGTGAGCCGGGGAGCTCTGGAAACACCATATATTTT	CAISEPGSSGNTIYF
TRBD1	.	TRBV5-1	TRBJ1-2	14	TGCGCCAGCAACAGGGACAGGGGGATCGTCGGCTACACCTTC	CASNRDRGIVGYTF
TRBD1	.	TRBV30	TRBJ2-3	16	TGTGCCTGGATCCCCATCCGGGACAGGGGGACAGATACGCAGTATTTT	CAWIPIRDRGTDTQYF
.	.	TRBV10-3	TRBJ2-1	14	TGTGCCATCAGTGAGGGGACTGAAGTCAATGAGCAGTTCTTC	CAISEGTEVNEQFF
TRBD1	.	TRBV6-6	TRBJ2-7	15	TGTGCCAGCAGTCCCACAGGGGGCTGGGTATACGAGCAGTACTTC	CASSPTGGWVYEQYF
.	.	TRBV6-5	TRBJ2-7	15	TGTGCCAGCAGTTACTCGAGCAGGGATGGCTACGAGCAGTACTTC	CASSYSSRDGYEQYF
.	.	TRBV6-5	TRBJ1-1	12	TGTGCCAGCAGTTATGCGGGAAATGAAGCTTTCTTT	CASSYAGNEAFF
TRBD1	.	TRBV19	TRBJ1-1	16	TGTGCCAGGACAAACGGGAGACAGGGGCGCAGCACTGAAGCTTTCTTT	CARTNGRQGRSTEAFF
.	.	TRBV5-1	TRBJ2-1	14	TGCGCCAGCACAGACACCACGGCTTTCAATGAGCAGTTCTTC	CASTDTTAFNEQFF
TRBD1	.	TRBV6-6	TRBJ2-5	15	TGTGCCAGCAGTTACTCGGGACAGGGTGCGGAGACCCAGTACTTC	CASSYSGQGAETQYF
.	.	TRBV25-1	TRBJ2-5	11	TGTGCCAGCAGTCCGCAAGAGACCCAGTACTTC	CASSPQETQYF
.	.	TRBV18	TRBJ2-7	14	TGTGCCAGCTCACCCCCTATAGAGGGGGGGGAGCAGTACTTC	CASSPPIEGGEQYF
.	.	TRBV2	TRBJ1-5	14	TGTGCCAGCAGTGGGGACATAAGCAATCAGCCCCAGCATTTT	CASSGDISNQPQHF
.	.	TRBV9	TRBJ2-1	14	TGTGCCAGCAGCCTCGGGACTCCCTACAATGAGCAGTTCTTC	CASSLGTPYNEQFF
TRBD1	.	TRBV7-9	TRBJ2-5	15	TGTGCCAGCAGCTTAACTTACAGGGGGAAAGAGACCCAGTACTTC	CASSLTYRGKETQYF
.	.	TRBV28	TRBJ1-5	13	TGTGCCAGCAGTTTAATGTTGCGAAATCCCCAGCATTTT	CASSLMLRNPQHF
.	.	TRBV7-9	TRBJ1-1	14	TGTGCCAGCAGCTTACCAGGGGTGAACACTGAAGCTTTCTTT	CASSLPGVNTEAFF
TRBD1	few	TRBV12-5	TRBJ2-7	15	TGTGCTAGTGGAGGACAGGGAAGGACGCACTACGAGCAGTACTTC	CASGGQGRTHYEQYF
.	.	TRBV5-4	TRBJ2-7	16	TGTGCCAGCAATTGGGGGGGCAGGCTAGGCTCCTACGAGCAGTACTTC	CASNWGGRLGSYEQYF
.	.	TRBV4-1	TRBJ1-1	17	TGCGCCAGCAGCCAAGATTTGTCTTCTCAGGGGCGGAAATGGGCTTTCTTT	CASSQDLSSQGRKWAFF
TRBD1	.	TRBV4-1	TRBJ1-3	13	TGCGCCAGCAGCCACACAGGGGTGGACACCATATATTTT	CASSHTGVDTIYF
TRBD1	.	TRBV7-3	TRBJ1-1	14	TGTGCCAGCAGCCCCCGACAGGGGTCCACTGAAGCTTTCTTT	CASSPRQGSTEAFF
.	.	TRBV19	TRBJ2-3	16	TGTGCCAGTAGTATTCTCTTGGGACACCCCACAGATACGCAGTATTTT	CASSILLGHPTDTQYF
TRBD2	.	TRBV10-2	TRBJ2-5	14	TGCGCCAGCAGTCTAGCGGGGGCCAAAGAGACCCAGTACTTC	CASSLAGAKETQYF
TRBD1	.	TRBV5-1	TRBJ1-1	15	TGCGCCAGCAGCTTGCAGGGGGCCCTGAACACTGAAGCTTTCTTT	CASSLQGALNTEAFF
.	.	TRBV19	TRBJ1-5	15	TGTGCCAGTAGTATAGTAAGTCAGAGCAATCAGCCCCAGCATTTT	CASSIVSQSNQPQHF
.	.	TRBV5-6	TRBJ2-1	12	TGTGCCAGCAGCTTCACTAGAAACTTATGGTTCTTC	CASSFTRNLWFF
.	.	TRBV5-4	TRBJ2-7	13	TGTGCCAGCAGCTTCCTATCCCTTGGCGAGCAGTACTTC	CASSFLSLGEQYF
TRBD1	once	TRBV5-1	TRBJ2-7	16	TGCGCCAGCAGCTTGGAGCCGACAGGGCCTCTTACGTTTGAGTACTTC	CASSLEPTGPLTFEYF
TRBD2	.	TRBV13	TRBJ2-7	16	TGTGCCAGCAGCAGTGAGGGACTAGCGTTGGGAAACGAGCAGTACTTC	CASSSEGLALGNEQYF
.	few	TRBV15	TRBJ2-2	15	TGTGCCACCAGCAGGACTTCACCGATCACCGGGGAGCTGTTTTTT	CATSRTSPITGELFF
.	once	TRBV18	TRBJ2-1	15	TGTGCCAGCTCACCGAGAGGGCCCCCAGTGGATGAGCAGTTCTTC	CASSPRGPPVDEQFF
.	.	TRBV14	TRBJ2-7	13	TGTGCCAGCAGCCAGGCCGGGGGTCTTTTTTTTTACTTC	CASSQAGGLFFYF
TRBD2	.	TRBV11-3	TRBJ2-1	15	TGTGCCAGCAGCGCAAGTAGCGGGACGGACAATGAGCAGTTCTTC	CASSASSGTDNEQFF
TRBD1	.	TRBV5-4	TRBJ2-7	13	TGTGCCAGCAGCTTGCGACAGGGTTACGAGCAGTACTTC	CASSLRQGYEQYF
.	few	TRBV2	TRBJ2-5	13	TGTGCCAGCAGTGAAGGGCTCACGGAGACCCAGTACTTC	CASSEGLTETQYF
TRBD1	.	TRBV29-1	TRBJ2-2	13	TGCAGCGTTCAGGGGGCGGGCACCGGGGAGCTGTTTTTT	CSVQGAGTGELFF
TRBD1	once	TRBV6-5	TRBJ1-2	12	TGTGCCAGCAAACGACAGGGGTATGGCTACACCTTC	CASKRQGYGYTF
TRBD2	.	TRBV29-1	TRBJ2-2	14	TGCAGCGGGTCTAGCGGGGGGAACACCGGGGAGCTGTTTTTT	CSGSSGGNTGELFF
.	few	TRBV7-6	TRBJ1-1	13	TGTGCCAGCAGCCAGGACTTGAACACTGAAGCTTTCTTT	CASSQDLNTEAFF
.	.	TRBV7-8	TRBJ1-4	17	TGTGCCAGCAGCGTAGTGGGGTACGGGGCAACTAATGAAAAACTGTTTTTT	CASSVVGYGATNEKLFF
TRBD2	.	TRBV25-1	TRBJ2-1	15	TGTGCCAGCAACTGGGGAGGGAGCTCCTACAATGAGCAGTTCTTC	CASNWGGSSYNEQFF
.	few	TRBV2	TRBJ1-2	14	TGTGCCAGCAGTGTTTCGGACAGCTTCTATGGCTACACCTTC	CASSVSDSFYGYTF
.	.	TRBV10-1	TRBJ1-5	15	TGCGCCAGCTACTATACGGGACACGGCTTAGAGCCCCAGCATTTT	CASYYTGHGLEPQHF
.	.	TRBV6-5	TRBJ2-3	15	TGTGCCAGCAGCAAGGGGGTACTTACTACAGATACGCAGTATTTT	CASSKGVLTTDTQYF
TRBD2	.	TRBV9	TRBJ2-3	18	TGTGCCAGCAGCGTAGACCCAGGAGTAGCGGGAGGCACAGATACGCAGTATTTT	CASSVDPGVAGGTDTQYF
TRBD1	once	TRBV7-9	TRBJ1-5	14	TGTGCCAGCAGCAGGCAGGGGGGTAATCAGCCCCAGCATTTT	CASSRQGGNQPQHF